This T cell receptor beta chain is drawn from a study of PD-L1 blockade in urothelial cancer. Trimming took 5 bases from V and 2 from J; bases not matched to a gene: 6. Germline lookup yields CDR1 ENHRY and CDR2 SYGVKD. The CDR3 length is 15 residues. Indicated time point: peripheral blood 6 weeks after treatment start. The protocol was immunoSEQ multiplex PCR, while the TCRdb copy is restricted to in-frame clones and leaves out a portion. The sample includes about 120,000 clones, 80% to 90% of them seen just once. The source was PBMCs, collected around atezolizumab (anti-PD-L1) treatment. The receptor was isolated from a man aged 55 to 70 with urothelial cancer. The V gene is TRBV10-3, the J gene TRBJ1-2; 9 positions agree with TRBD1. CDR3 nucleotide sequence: TGTGCCATCAGTCAGGGACAGGGTTTGAACTATGGCTACACCTTC. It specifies CAISQGQGLNYGYTF.